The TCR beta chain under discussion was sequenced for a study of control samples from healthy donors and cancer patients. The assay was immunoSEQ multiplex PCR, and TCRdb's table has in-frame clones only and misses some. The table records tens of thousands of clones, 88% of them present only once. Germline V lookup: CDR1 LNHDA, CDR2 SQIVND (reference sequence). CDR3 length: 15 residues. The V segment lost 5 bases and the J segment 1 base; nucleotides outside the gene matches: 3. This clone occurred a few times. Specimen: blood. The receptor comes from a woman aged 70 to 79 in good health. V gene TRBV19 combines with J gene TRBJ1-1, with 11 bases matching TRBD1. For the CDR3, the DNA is TGTGCCAGTAGTCCAGGACAGGGGGCGAACACTGAAGCTTTCTTT. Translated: CASSPGQGANTEAFF.